Listed below are T cell receptor beta chains from one sample, sequenced in a study of response to subunit inactivated influenza vaccine. TCRdb re-called the RT-PCR reads with MiXCR, one entry per CDR3 protein. The sample carries about 540,000 distinct CDR3 sequences, roughly 25% recorded once. This same sample was also part of a study on T cells expressing NK-cell markers.

The sample consisted of CD4+ T cells sorted from PBMCs, taken 11 to 12 days after vaccination. The receptors come from a man aged 50 or older who received an inactivated influenza vaccine. Each CDR3 is given with its conserved first and last residue. D genes are given only for firm matches. Clone size is stated in some rows and not others, as once, few, many or a class when expanded.

V gene	clone size	CDR3 length	J gene	D gene	CDR3 DNA	CDR3 protein
TRBV28	few	16	TRBJ2-7	TRBD2	TGTGCCAGCAGTTTATTTGGGACTAGCGGGAGTTACGAGCAGTACTTC	CASSLFGTSGSYEQYF
TRBV10-3	NA	14	TRBJ2-5	NA	TGTGCCTCCCAAACGGGCAGAGGATTGGAGACCCAGTACTTC	CASQTGRGLETQYF
TRBV6-4	NA	18	TRBJ2-3	TRBD2	TGTGCCAGCAGTGACGGATCCGGGGGGGAGTGGGTCACAGATACGCAGTATTTT	CASSDGSGGEWVTDTQYF
TRBV7-2	many	16	TRBJ2-4	TRBD2	TGTGCCAGCAGCTATTCGGGGGGGCGGGCCAAAAACATTCAGTACTTC	CASSYSGGRAKNIQYF
TRBV28	few	15	TRBJ1-2	TRBD1	TGTGCCAGCAGTTTAAGTCCGACAGGGGCCTATGGCTACACCTTC	CASSLSPTGAYGYTF
TRBV11-1	few	18	TRBJ2-2	NA	TGTGCCAGCAGCTTTTTAAGCCTTGAGGGCGCGAACACCGGGGAGCTGTTTTTT	CASSFLSLEGANTGELFF
TRBV6-4	few	17	TRBJ1-2	NA	TGTGCCAGCAGTGTCTGGGACACTCGGGGCCGGAATCCTGGCTACACCTTC	CASSVWDTRGRNPGYTF
TRBV15	many	14	TRBJ2-7	NA	TGTGCCACCAGCAGAGATCGAGGGGTGGGGGAGCAGTACTTC	CATSRDRGVGEQYF
TRBV28	few	14	TRBJ1-2	TRBD1	TGTGCCAGCAGTTATCCCGGGACAGGGGATGGCTACACCTTC	CASSYPGTGDGYTF
TRBV14	few	15	TRBJ2-1	TRBD2	TGTGCCAGCAGTCGGATAGCGGGAGCTTACAATGAGCAGTTCTTC	CASSRIAGAYNEQFF
TRBV14	few	14	TRBJ2-1	TRBD2	TGTGCCAGCAGCCAAGGAGCGGGGGTTATTGAGCAGTTCTTC	CASSQGAGVIEQFF
TRBV7-2	NA	13	TRBJ2-5	NA	TGTGCCAGCAGCTTGTGGACAAAAGAGACCCAGTACTTC	CASSLWTKETQYF
TRBV24-1	NA	15	TRBJ2-2	NA	TGTGCCACCAGTGATTTTCTGCAGGGCACCGGGGAGCTGTTTTTT	CATSDFLQGTGELFF
TRBV20-1	many	11	TRBJ2-1	TRBD2	TGCAGCCCCGGGACTAGCAATGAGCAGTTCTTC	CSPGTSNEQFF
TRBV7-2	once	15	TRBJ2-5	TRBD2	TGTGCCAGCAGCTTAGTGAGCGGGAGGGCTGGGGCCCAGTACTTC	CASSLVSGRAGAQYF
TRBV5-1	NA	13	TRBJ2-1	NA	TGCGCCAGCAGCTTCACTACGGACAATGAGCAGTTCTTC	CASSFTTDNEQFF
TRBV24-1	NA	13	TRBJ1-2	NA	TGTGCCACCAGTGATTCAGACAGCCACGGCTACACCTTC	CATSDSDSHGYTF
TRBV5-6	few	16	TRBJ2-7	NA	TGTGCCAGCAGCTTGTGGCGGAGACAAGCTTCATACGAGCAGTACTTC	CASSLWRRQASYEQYF
TRBV20-1	NA	14	TRBJ1-5	TRBD1	TGCAGTGCTAGAATAGGGGGCGAGCGACAGCCCCAGCATTTT	CSARIGGERQPQHF
TRBV7-9	NA	16	TRBJ2-1	NA	TGTGCCAGCAGCCTGAGGTTTAGCCAACATCACAATGAGCAGTTCTTC	CASSLRFSQHHNEQFF
TRBV9	NA	13	TRBJ1-2	NA	TGTGCCAGCAGCGTAGGACAGCCGAATGGCTACACCTTC	CASSVGQPNGYTF
TRBV20-1	NA	12	TRBJ2-3	NA	TGCAGTGCCACGGACTATCTCCATACGCAGTATTTT	CSATDYLHTQYF